A single TCR beta chain is shown here with its context. An amount of RNA that ranged from about 0.45 to 1 ug was reverse transcribed with random hexamers. The authors amplified TCR beta CDR3 across 54 Vbeta and 13 Jbeta using immunoSEQ multiplex PCR. TCRdb used MiXCR to reprocess the immunoSEQ multiplex PCR reads, holding one entry per CDR3 protein. The repertoire holds over 150,000 distinct CDR3 sequences, with roughly 92% as singletons. This sample is drawn from a study of CD8 T cells in Susac syndrome. V was clipped by 3 bases and J by 3 bases; unmatched bases: 1. This CDR3 region has 14 residues. Germline-derived CDR1 and CDR2 are KGHDR and SFDVKD.

The sequence came from a human donor with multiple sclerosis. The V and J genes are TRBV24-1 and TRBJ2-7; the match to TRBD1 covers 10 bases. The sample was CD4+ T cells from PBMCs. In nucleotides, the CDR3 is TGTGCCACCAGTGATGGGACAGGGGACTACGAGCAGTACTTC. Translated, it gives CATSDGTGDYEQYF.